The entry below describes one TCR beta chain. Original processing notes: Using reference gene primer amplification, nucleated cell counts were estimated. Sequencing used immunoSEQ multiplex PCR; TCRdb keeps in-frame clones, though not all of them. That table is the source of V, J and clone size, and D and trimming were worked out from the DNA. The sample holds some 110,000 clones; 75% to 90% are singletons and the top ten take under 8%. The data were obtained in a study of blood T cell repertoires in COVID-19. V was clipped by 4 bases and J by 0 bases, with 22 bases between them. The CDR3 consists of 18 residues. CDR1 and CDR2 from the germline V gene are SGHDT and YYEEEE.

The source material was peripheral blood. This sequence joins TRBV5-6 and TRBJ1-1, with D unresolved. This clonotype was sampled from a man between 65 and 79 years old with acute or convalescent COVID-19. In DNA form, the CDR3 reads TGTGCCAGCAGCACCGCTGGCAAAGTTAACCTCATGAACACTGAAGCTTTCTTT. It yields the protein CASSTAGKVNLMNTEAFF. Based on the CDR3 plus reference TRBV5-6 and TRBJ1-1, the full variable domain is DAGVTQSPTHLIKTRGQQVTLRCSPKSGHDTVSWYQQALGQGPQFIFQYYEEEERQRGNFPDRFSGHQFPNYSSELNVNALLLGDSALYLCASSTAGKVNLMNTEAFFGQGTRLTVV.